Listed below are T cell receptor beta chains from one sample, sequenced in a study of T-cell memory formation after mild COVID-19. MiXCR, applied by TCRdb to the 5' RACE reads, yields one record per CDR3 protein. There are approximately 490,000 distinct CDR3 sequences in the sample; 20% occur only once, and approximately 12% lies in the top ten. The material sequenced was PBMCs or a T cell subset sorted from them (not recorded which). The receptors derive from an adult woman who had mild COVID-19 (a few samples of this study predate the infection). Cell type and time point are not known. Both conserved end residues are part of each CDR3. Fields, in order: D gene, V gene, clone size, J gene, CDR3 DNA, CDR3 protein. D genes are given only for firm matches. Expanded clones are given a class, and other clones once, few, many or no size at all.

d_gene: TRBD2; v_gene: TRBV4-2; abundance: .; j_gene: TRBJ2-3; CDR3nt: TGTGCCAGCAGCCAACGACTAGCGGCAGATACGCAGTATTTT; CDR3aa: CASSQRLAADTQYF
d_gene: .; v_gene: TRBV9; abundance: .; j_gene: TRBJ2-3; CDR3nt: TGTGCCAGCAGCGCACAAGGAAAAAAACCAGATACGCAGTATTTT; CDR3aa: CASSAQGKKPDTQYF
d_gene: .; v_gene: TRBV6-4; abundance: .; j_gene: TRBJ2-1; CDR3nt: TGTGCCAGCAGTGACTCCGGACGGCATAGGGAGCAGTTCTTC; CDR3aa: CASSDSGRHREQFF
d_gene: TRBD2; v_gene: TRBV4-3; abundance: few; j_gene: TRBJ2-3; CDR3nt: TGCGCCAGCAGCCAAGATCGGGTCGGCGGCGGGGGGGTCACAGATACGCAGTATTTT; CDR3aa: CASSQDRVGGGGVTDTQYF
d_gene: TRBD1; v_gene: TRBV29-1; abundance: .; j_gene: TRBJ2-7; CDR3nt: TGCAGCGTCACGCCCATGGACAGGGGCTACGAGCAGTACTTC; CDR3aa: CSVTPMDRGYEQYF
d_gene: TRBD1; v_gene: TRBV4-1; abundance: few; j_gene: TRBJ2-3; CDR3nt: TGCGCCAGCAGCCAAACGTACAGGGGGGAAACAGATACGCAGTATTTT; CDR3aa: CASSQTYRGETDTQYF
d_gene: TRBD2; v_gene: TRBV20-1; abundance: few; j_gene: TRBJ2-3; CDR3nt: TGCAGCCCTGGGGGGACTAGCGCCGGGACAGATACGCAGTATTTT; CDR3aa: CSPGGTSAGTDTQYF
d_gene: .; v_gene: TRBV4-2; abundance: few; j_gene: TRBJ2-1; CDR3nt: TGTGCCAGCAGCCCCTTCGGGGACTACAATGAGCAGTTCTTC; CDR3aa: CASSPFGDYNEQFF
d_gene: .; v_gene: TRBV4-1; abundance: .; j_gene: TRBJ2-7; CDR3nt: TGCGCCAGCAGCCAAGAAGAGGGGGCCTACGAGCAGTACTTC; CDR3aa: CASSQEEGAYEQYF
d_gene: .; v_gene: TRBV11-2; abundance: .; j_gene: TRBJ2-5; CDR3nt: TGTGCCAGCAGCTTTGGGTTCCAGGGGAAAGAGACCCAGTACTTC; CDR3aa: CASSFGFQGKETQYF
d_gene: .; v_gene: TRBV5-6; abundance: few; j_gene: TRBJ1-1; CDR3nt: TGTGCCAGCAGCTTCACAATAACAGCGAACACTGAAGCTTTCTTT; CDR3aa: CASSFTITANTEAFF
d_gene: .; v_gene: TRBV4-1; abundance: .; j_gene: TRBJ2-1; CDR3nt: TGCGCCAGCAGCCAAGAGAAGGAGCAGTTCTTC; CDR3aa: CASSQEKEQFF
d_gene: .; v_gene: TRBV18; abundance: .; j_gene: TRBJ1-1; CDR3nt: TGTGCCAGCTCACCCTCCCAGGCGAACACTGAAGCTTTCTTT; CDR3aa: CASSPSQANTEAFF
d_gene: TRBD1; v_gene: TRBV29-1; abundance: .; j_gene: TRBJ2-4; CDR3nt: TGCAGCGGCAAGACAGGGACCAAAAACATTCAGTACTTC; CDR3aa: CSGKTGTKNIQYF
d_gene: TRBD1; v_gene: TRBV29-1; abundance: few; j_gene: TRBJ2-7; CDR3nt: TGCAGCGTTGAAGGAGGGGACAGTACCTACGAGCAGTACTTC; CDR3aa: CSVEGGDSTYEQYF
d_gene: .; v_gene: TRBV15; abundance: few; j_gene: TRBJ2-7; CDR3nt: TGTGCCACCAGCAGGGACAGTCTCGACTACGAGCAGTACTTC; CDR3aa: CATSRDSLDYEQYF
d_gene: .; v_gene: TRBV20-1; abundance: many; j_gene: TRBJ2-3; CDR3nt: TGCAGTGCTGAGGACTACCGAGGGGAAGATACGCAGTATTTT; CDR3aa: CSAEDYRGEDTQYF
d_gene: TRBD1; v_gene: TRBV4-3; abundance: .; j_gene: TRBJ2-3; CDR3nt: TGCGCCAGCAGCCAAGATCTCAGGACAGGGGAGTCAGATACGCAGTATTTT; CDR3aa: CASSQDLRTGESDTQYF
d_gene: .; v_gene: TRBV24-1; abundance: few; j_gene: TRBJ2-5; CDR3nt: TGTGCCACCAGTGATTTCGCAGCCCAAGAGACCCAGTACTTC; CDR3aa: CATSDFAAQETQYF
d_gene: .; v_gene: TRBV15; abundance: .; j_gene: TRBJ2-5; CDR3nt: TGTGCCACCAGCAGACCCGGGTATGGGGAGACCCAGTACTTC; CDR3aa: CATSRPGYGETQYF
d_gene: TRBD1; v_gene: TRBV7-9; abundance: few; j_gene: TRBJ2-7; CDR3nt: TGTGCCAGCAGCACGGGACAGGAGCACTACGAGCAGTACTTC; CDR3aa: CASSTGQEHYEQYF
d_gene: TRBD1; v_gene: TRBV9; abundance: few; j_gene: TRBJ2-1; CDR3nt: TGTGCCAGCAGCGTATCTTGGACAGGCTACAATGAGCAGTTCTTC; CDR3aa: CASSVSWTGYNEQFF
d_gene: .; v_gene: TRBV2; abundance: .; j_gene: TRBJ2-3; CDR3nt: TGTGCCAGCAGTGTCCTTACAATCCGTCCAGATACGCAGTATTTT; CDR3aa: CASSVLTIRPDTQYF
d_gene: TRBD1; v_gene: TRBV6-5; abundance: .; j_gene: TRBJ1-4; CDR3nt: TGTGCCAGCAGTTATGAGGGACAGGGAGGTGAAAAACTGTTTTTT; CDR3aa: CASSYEGQGGEKLFF
d_gene: TRBD1; v_gene: TRBV4-1; abundance: .; j_gene: TRBJ2-3; CDR3nt: TGCGCCAGCAGCGACAGGGGCGGGACCACAGATACGCAGTATTTT; CDR3aa: CASSDRGGTTDTQYF
d_gene: TRBD1; v_gene: TRBV6-2/TRBV6-3; abundance: few; j_gene: TRBJ2-1; CDR3nt: TGTGCCAGCACCTGGGGACAGGGAGTCGGTGAGCAGTTCTTC; CDR3aa: CASTWGQGVGEQFF
d_gene: .; v_gene: TRBV5-6; abundance: .; j_gene: TRBJ2-7; CDR3nt: TGTGCCAGCAGCCTCCCGGGCCAGGGAGTGGCCGAGCAGTACTTC; CDR3aa: CASSLPGQGVAEQYF
d_gene: TRBD1; v_gene: TRBV7-9; abundance: .; j_gene: TRBJ2-7; CDR3nt: TGTGCCAGCAGCGGGACAGTGGGCCTCTACGAGCAGTACTTC; CDR3aa: CASSGTVGLYEQYF
d_gene: .; v_gene: TRBV29-1; abundance: .; j_gene: TRBJ2-7; CDR3nt: TGCAGCGTTGAATCCTACCGACAGGACAGCTCCTACGAGCAGTACTTC; CDR3aa: CSVESYRQDSSYEQYF
d_gene: .; v_gene: TRBV11-3; abundance: .; j_gene: TRBJ2-5; CDR3nt: TGTGCCAGCAGCCCCCGTGTAGGGAGGTTAAGCCAAGAGACCCAGTACTTC; CDR3aa: CASSPRVGRLSQETQYF
d_gene: .; v_gene: TRBV25-1; abundance: .; j_gene: TRBJ2-3; CDR3nt: TGTGCCAGCAGTGGGTCGGGATACACAGATACGCAGTATTTT; CDR3aa: CASSGSGYTDTQYF
d_gene: .; v_gene: TRBV6-2/TRBV6-3; abundance: few; j_gene: TRBJ2-7; CDR3nt: TGTGCCAGCAGTTACTCGAAGCGAACACCCCGCTCCTACGAGCAGTACTTC; CDR3aa: CASSYSKRTPRSYEQYF
d_gene: TRBD1; v_gene: TRBV2; abundance: few; j_gene: TRBJ1-5; CDR3nt: TGTGCCAGCACGGGACAGGGAATCCCCCCCCAGCATTTT; CDR3aa: CASTGQGIPPQHF
d_gene: .; v_gene: TRBV12-3/TRBV12-4; abundance: many; j_gene: TRBJ1-1; CDR3nt: TGTGCCAGCAATTTTGGACGGTTGAACACTGAAGCTTTCTTT; CDR3aa: CASNFGRLNTEAFF
d_gene: .; v_gene: TRBV12-5; abundance: few; j_gene: TRBJ2-1; CDR3nt: TGTGCTAGTGGTTTGGACCCTAACAATGAGCAGTTCTTC; CDR3aa: CASGLDPNNEQFF
d_gene: .; v_gene: TRBV18; abundance: .; j_gene: TRBJ2-2; CDR3nt: TGTGCCAGCTCACCACGACGCGGGGAGCTGTTTTTT; CDR3aa: CASSPRRGELFF
d_gene: .; v_gene: TRBV5-1; abundance: few; j_gene: TRBJ2-7; CDR3nt: TGCGCCAGCAGCTTGGCCCCACAACCCTACGAGCAGTACTTC; CDR3aa: CASSLAPQPYEQYF
d_gene: .; v_gene: TRBV7-3; abundance: few; j_gene: TRBJ2-3; CDR3nt: TGTGCCAGCAGCCTTGGGGGGAAAAATACGCAGTATTTT; CDR3aa: CASSLGGKNTQYF
d_gene: .; v_gene: TRBV6-2/TRBV6-3; abundance: few; j_gene: TRBJ2-7; CDR3nt: TGTGCCAGCAGCCTCCACGCAGTCTACGAGCAGTACTTC; CDR3aa: CASSLHAVYEQYF
d_gene: TRBD1; v_gene: TRBV4-3; abundance: .; j_gene: TRBJ1-2; CDR3nt: TGCGCCAGCAGCCCGTCGACAGGGGGCGGGTATGGCTACACCTTC; CDR3aa: CASSPSTGGGYGYTF
d_gene: TRBD2; v_gene: TRBV6-6; abundance: .; j_gene: TRBJ2-7; CDR3nt: TGTGCCAGCAGTTACAAGACTAGCGGGAGGATCGACGAGCAGTACTTC; CDR3aa: CASSYKTSGRIDEQYF